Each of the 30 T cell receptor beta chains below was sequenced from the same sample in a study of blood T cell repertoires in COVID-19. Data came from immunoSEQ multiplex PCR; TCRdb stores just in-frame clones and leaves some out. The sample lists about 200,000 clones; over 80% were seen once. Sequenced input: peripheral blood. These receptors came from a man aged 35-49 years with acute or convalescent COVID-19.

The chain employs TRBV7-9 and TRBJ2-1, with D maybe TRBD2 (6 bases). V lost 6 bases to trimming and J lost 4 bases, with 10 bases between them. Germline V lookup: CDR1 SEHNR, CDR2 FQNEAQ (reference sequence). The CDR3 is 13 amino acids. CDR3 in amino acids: CASRGGAYNEQFF. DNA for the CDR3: TGTGCCAGCAGGGGGGGAGCGTACAATGAGCAGTTCTTC.

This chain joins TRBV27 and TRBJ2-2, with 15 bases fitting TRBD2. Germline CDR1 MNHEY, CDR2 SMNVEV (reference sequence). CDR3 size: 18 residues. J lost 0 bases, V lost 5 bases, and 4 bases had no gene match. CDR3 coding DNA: TGTGCCAGCAGTCCGGGACTAGCGGGAGGAGCGAACACCGGGGAGCTGTTTTTT. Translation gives CASSPGLAGGANTGELFF.

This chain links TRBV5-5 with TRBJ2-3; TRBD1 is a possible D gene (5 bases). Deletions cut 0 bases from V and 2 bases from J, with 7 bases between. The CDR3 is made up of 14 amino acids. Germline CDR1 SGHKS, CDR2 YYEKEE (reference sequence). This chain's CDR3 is CASSLEQDTDTQYF. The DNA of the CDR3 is TGTGCCAGCAGCTTGGAACAGGACACAGATACGCAGTATTTT.

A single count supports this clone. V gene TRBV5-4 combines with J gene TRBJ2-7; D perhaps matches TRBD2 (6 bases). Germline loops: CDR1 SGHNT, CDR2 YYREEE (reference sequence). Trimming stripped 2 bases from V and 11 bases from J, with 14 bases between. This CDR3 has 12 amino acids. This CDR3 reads CASSFDSGLEYF. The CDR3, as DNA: TGTGCCAGCAGCTTCGATAGCGGATTGGAGTACTTC.

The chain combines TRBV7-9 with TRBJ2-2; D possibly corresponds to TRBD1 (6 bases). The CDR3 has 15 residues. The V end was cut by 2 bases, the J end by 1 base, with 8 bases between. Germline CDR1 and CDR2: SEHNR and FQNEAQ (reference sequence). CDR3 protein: CASSLRTVNTGELFF. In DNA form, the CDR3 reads TGTGCCAGCAGCTTAAGGACAGTGAACACCGGGGAGCTGTTTTTT.

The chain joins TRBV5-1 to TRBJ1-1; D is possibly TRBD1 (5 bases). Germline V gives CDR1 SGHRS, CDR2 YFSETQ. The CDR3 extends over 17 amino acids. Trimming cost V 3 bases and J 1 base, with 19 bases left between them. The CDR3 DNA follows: TGCGCCAGCAGCTCGGGCCCGGTGGGACTTACGAACACTGAAGCTTTCTTT. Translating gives CASSSGPVGLTNTEAFF. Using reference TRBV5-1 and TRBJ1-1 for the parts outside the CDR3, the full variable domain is KAGVTQTPRYLIKTRGQQVTLSCSPISGHRSVSWYQQTPGQGLQFLFEYFSETQRNKGNFPGRFSGRQFSNSRSEMNVSTLELGDSALYLCASSSGPVGLTNTEAFFGQGTRLTVV.

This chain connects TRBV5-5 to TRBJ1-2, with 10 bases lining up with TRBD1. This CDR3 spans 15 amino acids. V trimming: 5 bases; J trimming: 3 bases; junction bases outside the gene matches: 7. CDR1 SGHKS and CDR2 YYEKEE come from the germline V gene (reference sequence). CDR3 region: CASSIDRGLDYGYTF. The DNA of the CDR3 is TGTGCCAGCAGTATTGACAGGGGGCTAGACTATGGCTACACCTTC.

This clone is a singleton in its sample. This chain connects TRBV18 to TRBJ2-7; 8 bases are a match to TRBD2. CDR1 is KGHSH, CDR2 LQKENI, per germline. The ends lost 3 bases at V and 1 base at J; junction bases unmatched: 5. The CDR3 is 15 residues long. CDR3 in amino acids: CASSPPAGASYEQYF. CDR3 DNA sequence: TGTGCCAGCTCACCCCCAGCGGGAGCATCCTACGAGCAGTACTTC.

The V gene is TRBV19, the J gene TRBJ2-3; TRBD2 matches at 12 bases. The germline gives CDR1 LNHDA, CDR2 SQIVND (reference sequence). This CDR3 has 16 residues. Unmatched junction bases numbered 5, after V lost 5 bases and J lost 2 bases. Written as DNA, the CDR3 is TGTGCCAGTAGTGAACTAGCGGGAGGATTCACAGATACGCAGTATTTT. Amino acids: CASSELAGGFTDTQYF.

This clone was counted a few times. The CDR3 coding sequence is TGTGCCAGCAGTTACTCAGGGGGCTATTACGAGCAGTACTTC. Encoded protein: CASSYSGGYYEQYF. The chain couples TRBV6-5 to TRBJ2-7; 7 bases fit TRBD1. Looked up from germline, CDR1 is MNHEY and CDR2 is SVGAGI. Losses at the gene ends were 0 bases for V and 4 bases for J; bases not matched to a gene: 3. This CDR3 comprises 14 residues.

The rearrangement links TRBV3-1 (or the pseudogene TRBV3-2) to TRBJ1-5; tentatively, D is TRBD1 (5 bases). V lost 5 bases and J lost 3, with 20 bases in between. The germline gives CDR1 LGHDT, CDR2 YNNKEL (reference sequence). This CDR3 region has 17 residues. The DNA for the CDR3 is TGTGCCAGCAGCTTAGGGACTTCTGGAGGGGCCAATCAGCCCCAGCATTTT. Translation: CASSLGTSGGANQPQHF.

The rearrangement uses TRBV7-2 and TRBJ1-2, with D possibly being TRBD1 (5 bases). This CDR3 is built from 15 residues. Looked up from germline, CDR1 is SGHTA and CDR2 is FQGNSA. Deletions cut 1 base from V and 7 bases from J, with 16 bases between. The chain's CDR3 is CASSLVGLIGGGYTF. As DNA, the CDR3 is TGTGCCAGCAGCTTAGTCGGTTTAATCGGGGGTGGCTACACCTTC.

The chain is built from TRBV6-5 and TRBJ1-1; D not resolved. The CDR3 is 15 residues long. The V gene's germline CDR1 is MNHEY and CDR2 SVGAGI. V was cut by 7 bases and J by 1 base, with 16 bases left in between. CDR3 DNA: TGTGCCAGCACCAGCGGGCTTCGGCAGAACACTGAAGCTTTCTTT. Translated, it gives CASTSGLRQNTEAFF.

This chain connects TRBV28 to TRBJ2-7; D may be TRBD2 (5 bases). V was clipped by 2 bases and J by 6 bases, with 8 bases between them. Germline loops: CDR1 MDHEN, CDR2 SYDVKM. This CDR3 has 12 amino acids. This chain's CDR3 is CASSLSAGEQYF. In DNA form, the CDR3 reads TGTGCCAGCAGTTTAAGCGCGGGCGAGCAGTACTTC.

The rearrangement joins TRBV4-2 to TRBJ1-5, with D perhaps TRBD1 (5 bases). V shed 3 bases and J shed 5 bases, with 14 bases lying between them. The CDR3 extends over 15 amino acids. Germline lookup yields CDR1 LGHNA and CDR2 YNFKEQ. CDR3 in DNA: TGTGCCAGCAGCCAGGCTGGTGGGGGGGATCAGCCCCAGCATTTT. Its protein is CASSQAGGGDQPQHF.

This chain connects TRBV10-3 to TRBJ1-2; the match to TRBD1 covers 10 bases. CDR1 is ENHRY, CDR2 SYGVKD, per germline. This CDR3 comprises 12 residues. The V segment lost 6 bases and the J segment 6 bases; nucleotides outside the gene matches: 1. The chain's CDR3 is CAISGTGDGYTF. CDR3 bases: TGTGCCATCAGCGGGACAGGGGATGGCTACACCTTC.

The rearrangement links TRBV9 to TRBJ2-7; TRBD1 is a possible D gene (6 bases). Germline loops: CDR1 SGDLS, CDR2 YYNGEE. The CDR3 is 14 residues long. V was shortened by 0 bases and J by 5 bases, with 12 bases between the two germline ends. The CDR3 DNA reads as TGTGCCAGCAGCGTAGCTCCGGACAGCCACGAGCAGTACTTC. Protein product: CASSVAPDSHEQYF.

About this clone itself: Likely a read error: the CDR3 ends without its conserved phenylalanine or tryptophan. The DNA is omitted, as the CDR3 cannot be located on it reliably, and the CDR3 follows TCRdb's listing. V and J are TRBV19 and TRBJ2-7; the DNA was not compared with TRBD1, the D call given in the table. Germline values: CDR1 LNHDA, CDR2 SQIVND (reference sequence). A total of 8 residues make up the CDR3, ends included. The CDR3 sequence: CASSYRDT.

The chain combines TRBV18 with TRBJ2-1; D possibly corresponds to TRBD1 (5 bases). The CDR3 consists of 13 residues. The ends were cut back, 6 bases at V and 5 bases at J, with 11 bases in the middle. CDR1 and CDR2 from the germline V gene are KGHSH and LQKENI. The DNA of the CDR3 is TGTGCCAGCTCGCAACTACAGGACAATGAGCAGTTCTTC. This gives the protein CASSQLQDNEQFF.

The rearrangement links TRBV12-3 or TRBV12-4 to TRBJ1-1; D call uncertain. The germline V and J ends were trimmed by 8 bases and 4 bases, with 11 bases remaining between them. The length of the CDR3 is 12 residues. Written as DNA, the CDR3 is TGTGCCAGCCGATTGAGGGTCACTGAAGCTTTCTTT. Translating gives CASRLRVTEAFF.

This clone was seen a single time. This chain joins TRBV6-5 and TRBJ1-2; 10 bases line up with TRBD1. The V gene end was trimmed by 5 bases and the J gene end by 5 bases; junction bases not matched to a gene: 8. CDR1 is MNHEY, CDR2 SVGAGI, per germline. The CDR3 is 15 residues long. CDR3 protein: CASSISGTGVYGYTF. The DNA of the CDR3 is TGTGCCAGCAGTATCTCCGGGACAGGGGTTTATGGCTACACCTTC.

The CDR3 DNA reads as TGCGCCAGCAGCAAAGTTCCCGGGACAGGGGTTAATACGCAGTATTTT. It encodes CASSKVPGTGVNTQYF. The rearrangement joins TRBV5-1 to TRBJ2-3, with 10 nucleotides matching TRBD1. The CDR3 consists of 16 residues. Losses at the gene ends were 4 bases for V and 7 bases for J; bases not matched to a gene: 12. Germline lookup yields CDR1 SGHRS and CDR2 YFSETQ.

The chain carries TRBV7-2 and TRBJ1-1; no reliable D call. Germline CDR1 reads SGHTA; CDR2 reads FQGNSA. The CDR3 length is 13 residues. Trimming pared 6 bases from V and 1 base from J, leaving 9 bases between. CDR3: CASRLPKNTEAFF. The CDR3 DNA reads TGTGCCAGCAGGCTACCGAAGAACACTGAAGCTTTCTTT.

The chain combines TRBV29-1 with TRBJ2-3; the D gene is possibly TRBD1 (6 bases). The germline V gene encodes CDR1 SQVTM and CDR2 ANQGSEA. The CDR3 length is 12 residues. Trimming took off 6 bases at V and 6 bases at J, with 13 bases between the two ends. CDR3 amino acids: CSVQTGRDTQYF. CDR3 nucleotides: TGCAGCGTGCAGACAGGTCGGGATACGCAGTATTTT.

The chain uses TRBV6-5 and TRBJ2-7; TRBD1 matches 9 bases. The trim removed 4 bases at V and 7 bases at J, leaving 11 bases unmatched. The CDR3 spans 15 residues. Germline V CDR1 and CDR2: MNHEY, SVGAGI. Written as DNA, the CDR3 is TGTGCCAGCAGTTCAGGCTCTACAGGGGGCGGGGAGCAGTACTTC. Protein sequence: CASSSGSTGGGEQYF.

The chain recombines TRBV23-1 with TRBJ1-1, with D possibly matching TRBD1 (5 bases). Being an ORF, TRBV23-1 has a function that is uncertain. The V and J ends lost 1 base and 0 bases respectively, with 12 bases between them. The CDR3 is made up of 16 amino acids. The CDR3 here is CASSQWGLRMNTEAFF. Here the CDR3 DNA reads TGCGCCAGCAGTCAATGGGGACTCCGAATGAACACTGAAGCTTTCTTT.

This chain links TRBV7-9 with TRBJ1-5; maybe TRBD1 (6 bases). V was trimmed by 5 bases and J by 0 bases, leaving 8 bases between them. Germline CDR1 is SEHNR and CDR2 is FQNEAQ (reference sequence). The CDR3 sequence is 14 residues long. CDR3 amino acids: CASSIQGSNQPQHF. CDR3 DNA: TGTGCCAGCAGCATACAGGGTAGCAATCAGCCCCAGCATTTT.

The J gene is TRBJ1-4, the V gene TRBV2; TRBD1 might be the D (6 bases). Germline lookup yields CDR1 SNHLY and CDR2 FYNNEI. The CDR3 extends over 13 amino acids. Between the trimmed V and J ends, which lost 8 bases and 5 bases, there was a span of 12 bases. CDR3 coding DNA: TGTGCCAGCGAAACAGGGTTCAATGAAAAACTGTTTTTT. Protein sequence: CASETGFNEKLFF.

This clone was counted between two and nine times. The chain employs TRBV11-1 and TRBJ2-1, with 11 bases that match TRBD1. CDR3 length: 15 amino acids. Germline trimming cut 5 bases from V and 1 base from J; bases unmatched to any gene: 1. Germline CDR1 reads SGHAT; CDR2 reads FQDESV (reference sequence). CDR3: CASSRDRGSYNEQFF. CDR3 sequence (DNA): TGTGCCAGCAGCCGGGACAGGGGGTCCTACAATGAGCAGTTCTTC.

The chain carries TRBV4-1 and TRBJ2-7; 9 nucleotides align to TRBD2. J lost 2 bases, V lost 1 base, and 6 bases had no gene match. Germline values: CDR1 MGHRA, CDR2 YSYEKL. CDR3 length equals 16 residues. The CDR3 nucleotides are TGCGCCAGCAGCCAAGGGGGGCTAGCGGGACCCTACGAGCAGTACTTC. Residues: CASSQGGLAGPYEQYF.